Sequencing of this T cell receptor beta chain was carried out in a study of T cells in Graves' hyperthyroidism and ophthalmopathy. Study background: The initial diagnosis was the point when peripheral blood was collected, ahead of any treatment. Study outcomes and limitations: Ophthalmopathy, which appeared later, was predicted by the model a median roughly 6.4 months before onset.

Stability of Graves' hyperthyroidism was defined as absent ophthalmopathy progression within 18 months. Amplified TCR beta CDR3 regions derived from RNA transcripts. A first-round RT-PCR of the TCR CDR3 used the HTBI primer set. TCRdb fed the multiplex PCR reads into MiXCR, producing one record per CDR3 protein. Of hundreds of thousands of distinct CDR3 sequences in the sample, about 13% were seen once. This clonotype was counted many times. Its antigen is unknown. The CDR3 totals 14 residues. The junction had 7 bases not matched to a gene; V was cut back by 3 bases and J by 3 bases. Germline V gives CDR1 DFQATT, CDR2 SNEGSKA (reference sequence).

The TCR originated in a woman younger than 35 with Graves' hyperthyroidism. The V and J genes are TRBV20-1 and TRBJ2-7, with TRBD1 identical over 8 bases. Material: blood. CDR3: CSARITGGFYEQYF. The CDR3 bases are TGCAGTGCTAGGATAACAGGGGGATTCTACGAGCAGTACTTC.